The entry below gives a single T cell receptor beta chain sequence along with its context. The CDR3 length is 13 residues. The V gene's germline CDR1 is DFQATT and CDR2 SNEGSKA (reference sequence). The data derive from a study of T cells expressing NK-cell markers. Researchers built TCR beta cDNA using 5'RACE template switching with UMIs. TCRdb re-called the 5' RACE reads, yielding one record per CDR3 amino acid sequence without DNA. This sample's clone table lists 440,000 or so distinct CDR3 sequences. Sequencing was done on a sample of blood T cells: a sorted CD56 or NKG2C T cell subset, CD4+ or CD8+ T cells, or bulk PBMC T cells (not recorded which). V gene TRBV20-1 combines with J gene TRBJ2-7. The clonotype was recovered from a woman between 18 and 75 years old in good health. The CDR3 sequence: CSARVPHSGEQYF.